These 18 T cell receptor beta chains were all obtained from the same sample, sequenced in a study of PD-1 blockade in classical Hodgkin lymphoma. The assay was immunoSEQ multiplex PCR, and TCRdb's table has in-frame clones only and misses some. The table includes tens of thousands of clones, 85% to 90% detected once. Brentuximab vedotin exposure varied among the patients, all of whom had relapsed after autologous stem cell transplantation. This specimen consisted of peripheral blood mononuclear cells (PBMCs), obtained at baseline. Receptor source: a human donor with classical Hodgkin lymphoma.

The chain's CDR3 is CASSLAFGQGPRGYTF. In DNA form, the CDR3 reads TGTGCCAGCAGCTTAGCGTTCGGACAGGGGCCAAGGGGCTACACCTTC. This chain joins TRBV7-9 and TRBJ1-2; 9 nucleotides align to TRBD1. V shed 0 bases, J shed 8 bases, and the junction held 10 bases outside the gene matches. The CDR3 is made up of 16 amino acids. Germline V gene data show CDR1 as SEHNR and CDR2 as FQNEAQ (reference sequence).

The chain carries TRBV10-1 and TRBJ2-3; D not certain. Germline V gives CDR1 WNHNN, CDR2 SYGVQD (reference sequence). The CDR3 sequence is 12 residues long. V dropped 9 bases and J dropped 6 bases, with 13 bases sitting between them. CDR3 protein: CASSRQGDTQYF. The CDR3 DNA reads TGCGCCAGTTCCCGCCAAGGGGATACGCAGTATTTT.

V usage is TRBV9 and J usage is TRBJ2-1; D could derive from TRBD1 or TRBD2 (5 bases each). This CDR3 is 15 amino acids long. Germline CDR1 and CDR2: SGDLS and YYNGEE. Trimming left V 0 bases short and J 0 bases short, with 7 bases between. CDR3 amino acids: CASSVGGTSYNEQFF. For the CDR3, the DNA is TGTGCCAGCAGCGTAGGGGGGACCTCCTACAATGAGCAGTTCTTC. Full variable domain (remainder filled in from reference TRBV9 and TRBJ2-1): DSGVTQTPKHLITATGQRVTLRCSPRSGDLSVYWYQQSLDQGLQFLIQYYNGEERAKGNILERFSAQQFPDLHSELNLSSLELGDSALYFCASSVGGTSYNEQFFGPGTRLTVL.

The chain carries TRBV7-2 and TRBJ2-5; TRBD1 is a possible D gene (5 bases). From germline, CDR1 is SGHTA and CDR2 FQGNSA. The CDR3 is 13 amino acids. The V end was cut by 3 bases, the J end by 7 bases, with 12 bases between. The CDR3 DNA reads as TGTGCCAGCAGCTTGGGGCGCGAAGGGACCCAGTACTTC. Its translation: CASSLGREGTQYF.

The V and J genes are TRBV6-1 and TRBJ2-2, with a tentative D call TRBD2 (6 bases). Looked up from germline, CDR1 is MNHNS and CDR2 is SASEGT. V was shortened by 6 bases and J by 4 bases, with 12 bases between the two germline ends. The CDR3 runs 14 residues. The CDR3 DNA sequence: TGTGCCAGCAGGGCGGGGCAATTCACCGGGGAGCTGTTTTTT. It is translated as CASRAGQFTGELFF.

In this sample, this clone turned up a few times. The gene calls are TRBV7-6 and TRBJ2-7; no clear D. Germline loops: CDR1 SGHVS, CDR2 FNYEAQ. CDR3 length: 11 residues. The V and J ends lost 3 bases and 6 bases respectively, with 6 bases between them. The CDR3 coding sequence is TGTGCCAGCAGCTTCGCGGCCGAGCAGTACTTC. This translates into CASSFAAEQYF.

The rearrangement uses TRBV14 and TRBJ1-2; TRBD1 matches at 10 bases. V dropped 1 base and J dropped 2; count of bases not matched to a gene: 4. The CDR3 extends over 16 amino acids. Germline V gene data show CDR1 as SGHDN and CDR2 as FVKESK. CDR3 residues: CASSQAWGQGNYGYTF. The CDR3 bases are TGTGCCAGCAGCCAAGCCTGGGGACAGGGGAACTATGGCTACACCTTC.

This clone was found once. CDR3 coding DNA: TGTGCCAGCAGCTCGTCCCGGGACAGGGCCTCCTACGAGCAGTACTTC. It translates to CASSSSRDRASYEQYF. This rearrangement joins TRBV7-8 to TRBJ2-7; 9 nucleotides align to TRBD1. Unmatched junction bases numbered 7, after V lost 4 bases and J lost 0 bases. This CDR3 comprises 16 residues. Germline lookup yields CDR1 SGHVS and CDR2 FQNEAQ.

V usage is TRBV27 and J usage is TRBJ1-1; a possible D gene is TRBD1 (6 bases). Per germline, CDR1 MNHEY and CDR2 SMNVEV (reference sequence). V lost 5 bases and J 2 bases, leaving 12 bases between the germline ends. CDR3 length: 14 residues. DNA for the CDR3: TGTGCCAGCAGTCTCATGGGGGCCAACACTGAAGCTTTCTTT. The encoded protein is CASSLMGANTEAFF.

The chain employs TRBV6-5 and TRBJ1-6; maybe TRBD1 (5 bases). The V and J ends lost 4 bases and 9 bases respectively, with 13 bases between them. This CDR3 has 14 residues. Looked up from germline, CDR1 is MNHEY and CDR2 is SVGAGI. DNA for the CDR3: TGTGCCAGCAGTTCAAATGGGGGTCCTTCACCCCTCCACTTT. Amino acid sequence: CASSSNGGPSPLHF.

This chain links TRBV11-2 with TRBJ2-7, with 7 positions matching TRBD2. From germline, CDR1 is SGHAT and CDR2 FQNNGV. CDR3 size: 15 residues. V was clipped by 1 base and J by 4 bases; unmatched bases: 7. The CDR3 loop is CASSLGRGAGYEQYF. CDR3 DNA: TGTGCCAGCAGCTTAGGGCGAGGAGCGGGGTACGAGCAGTACTTC.

The chain's CDR3 is CASVRDSLNEKLFF. The DNA for the CDR3 is TGTGCCAGTGTCAGGGACAGTCTAAATGAAAAACTGTTTTTT. The V call is TRBV6-1, the J call TRBJ1-4; TRBD1 agrees at 7 bases. Losses at the gene ends were 9 bases for V and 5 bases for J; bases not matched to a gene: 9. The CDR3 has 14 amino acids. Germline loops: CDR1 MNHNS, CDR2 SASEGT.

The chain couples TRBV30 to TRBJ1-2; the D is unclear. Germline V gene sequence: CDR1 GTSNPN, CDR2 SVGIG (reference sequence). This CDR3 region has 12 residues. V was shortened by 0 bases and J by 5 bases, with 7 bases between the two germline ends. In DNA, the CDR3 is TGTGCCTGGAGTGTACAGAGGTATGGCTACACCTTC. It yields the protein CAWSVQRYGYTF. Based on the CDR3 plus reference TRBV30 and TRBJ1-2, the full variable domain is SQTIHQWPATLVQPVGSPLSLECTVEGTSNPNLYWYRQAAGRGLQLLFYSVGIGQISSEVPQNLSASRPQDRQFILSSKKLLLSDSGFYLCAWSVQRYGYTFGSGTRLTVV.

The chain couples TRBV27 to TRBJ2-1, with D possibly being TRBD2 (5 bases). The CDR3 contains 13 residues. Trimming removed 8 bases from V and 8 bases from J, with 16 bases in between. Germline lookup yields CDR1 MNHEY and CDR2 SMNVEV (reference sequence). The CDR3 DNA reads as TGTGCCAGCCAGATTCCTAGCAACGATGAGCAGTTCTTC. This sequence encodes CASQIPSNDEQFF.

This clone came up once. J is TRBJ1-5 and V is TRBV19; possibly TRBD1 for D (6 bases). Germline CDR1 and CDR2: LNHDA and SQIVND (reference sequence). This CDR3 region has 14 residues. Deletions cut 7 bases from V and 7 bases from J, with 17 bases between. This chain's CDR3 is CASNEQQGRQPQHF. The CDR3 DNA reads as TGTGCCAGTAACGAACAACAGGGAAGACAGCCCCAGCATTTT.

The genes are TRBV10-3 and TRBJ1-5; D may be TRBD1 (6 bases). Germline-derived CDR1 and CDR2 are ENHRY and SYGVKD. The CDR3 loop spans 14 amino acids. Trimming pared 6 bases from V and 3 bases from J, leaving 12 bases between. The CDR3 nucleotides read TGTGCCATCAGCGGCGCAGGGGACAATCAGCCCCAGCATTTT. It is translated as CAISGAGDNQPQHF.

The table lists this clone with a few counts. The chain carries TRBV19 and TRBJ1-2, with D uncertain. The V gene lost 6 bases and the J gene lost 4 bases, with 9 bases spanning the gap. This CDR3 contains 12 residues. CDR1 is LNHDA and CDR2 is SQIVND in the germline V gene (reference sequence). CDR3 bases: TGTGCCAGTAGGGAGGAGCCCTATGGCTACACCTTC. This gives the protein CASREEPYGYTF.

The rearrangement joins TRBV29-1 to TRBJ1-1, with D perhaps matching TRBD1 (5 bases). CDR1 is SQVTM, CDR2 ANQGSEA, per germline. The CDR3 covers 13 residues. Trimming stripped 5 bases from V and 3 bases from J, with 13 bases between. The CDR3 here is CSVKSGTDTEAFF. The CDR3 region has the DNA TGCAGCGTTAAAAGTGGGACGGACACTGAAGCTTTCTTT.